Listed below are T cell receptor beta chains from one sample, sequenced in a study of blood T cell dynamics during melanoma immunotherapy. Profiled with immunoSEQ multiplex PCR; TCRdb holds only in-frame clones, not every one. The table records about 18,000 clones, just over 90% of them present only once. The sequences come from blood, collected from a patient treated with checkpoint blockade. The receptors derive from a human donor with melanoma. The CDR3 runs from the conserved cysteine through the conserved F or W. The D gene is left open where the match is weak. Clone sizes are given selectively: once, few, many, or a class where the clone is expanded.

>TRBJ2-7|.|.|TRBV29-1
TGCAGCGTTGAAAAATTGGTATCCCACGAGCAGTACTTC
CSVEKLVSHEQYF
>TRBJ1-1|TRBD1|.|TRBV6-6
TGTGCCAGCAGTTGGGGGAAGACAGGGAGGAACACTGAAGCTTTCTTT
CASSWGKTGRNTEAFF
>TRBJ2-2|TRBD2|.|TRBV7-9
TGTGCCAGCAGATATCTAGCGGGCTACACCGGGGAGCTGTTTTTT
CASRYLAGYTGELFF
>TRBJ1-4|.|.|TRBV28
TGTGCCAGCAGTTTGGGACGACCTAATGAAAAACTGTTTTTT
CASSLGRPNEKLFF
>TRBJ2-2|.|.|TRBV9
TGTGCCAGCAGCGTAGAAGAACTCTTAACCGCGGGTACCGGGGAGCTGTTTTTT
CASSVEELLTAGTGELFF
>TRBJ1-3|TRBD1|.|TRBV2
TGTGCCAGCAGTGTTGCTGGACAGGCCTTAGGAAACACCATATATTTT
CASSVAGQALGNTIYF
>TRBJ1-3|.|.|TRBV7-2
TGTGCCAGCAACCGAGGAGACTCTGGAAACACCATATATTTT
CASNRGDSGNTIYF
>TRBJ2-7|TRBD2|once|TRBV18
TGTGCCAGCTCACCACCGAGGAGGCGGGGGGGCTCCTACGAGCAGTACTTC
CASSPPRRRGGSYEQYF
>TRBJ1-6|.|once|TRBV28
TGTGCCAGCAGTGGGAGGGGATCACCCCTCCACTTT
CASSGRGSPLHF
>TRBJ1-6|.|few|TRBV6-5
TGTGCCAGCAGTTACGGGTTCCTTGGGGATTCACCCCTCCACTTT
CASSYGFLGDSPLHF
>TRBJ2-5|.|once|TRBV25-1
TGTGCTGCGGGCAGGGGAGGCGAGACCCAGTACTTC
CAAGRGGETQYF
>TRBJ2-5|.|.|TRBV25-1
TGTGCCAGCAGTGAATGGGGTACTCGAGAGGCCCAGTACTTC
CASSEWGTREAQYF
>TRBJ1-4|.|.|TRBV4-1
TGCGCCAGCAGCCAACCGGACAGTAATGAAAAACTGTTTTTT
CASSQPDSNEKLFF
>TRBJ2-7|.|.|TRBV4-1
TGCGCCAGCAGCCAAGGAAGGGCAGGGGGGGGATACGAGCAGTACTTC
CASSQGRAGGGYEQYF
>TRBJ1-1|.|.|TRBV5-1
TGCGCCAGCAGCTTGGCCGAAATGAACACTGAAGCTTTCTTT
CASSLAEMNTEAFF
>TRBJ1-1|.|few|TRBV5-4
TGTGCCAGCAGCTCCTCGCCAATATGGAACCCGAACACTGAAGCTTTCTTT
CASSSSPIWNPNTEAFF
>TRBJ1-4|.|once|TRBV18
TGTGCCAGCTCACCGGGACAATATGAAAAACTGTTTTTT
CASSPGQYEKLFF
>TRBJ2-7|.|.|TRBV5-5
TGTGCCAGCAGCTTGGTCGGGACGGGGGCCTACGAGCAGTACTTC
CASSLVGTGAYEQYF
>TRBJ2-5|.|few|TRBV11-2
TGTGCCAGCAGCCCCCGCCCCGGACGGAACCAAGAGACCCAGTACTTC
CASSPRPGRNQETQYF
>TRBJ1-2|TRBD1|.|TRBV18
TGTGCCAGCTCACCACCCACAGGGGGCTCTCGTGGCTACACCTTC
CASSPPTGGSRGYTF
>TRBJ2-1|TRBD2|.|TRBV5-1
TGCGCCAGCAGCTTGGTCTTTGGGACTAACAATGAGCAGTTCTTC
CASSLVFGTNNEQFF
>TRBJ1-5|.|.|TRBV27
TGTGCCAGCAGTTCCAGGGAGGGCAATCAGCCCCAGCATTTT
CASSSREGNQPQHF
>TRBJ1-2|TRBD1|.|TRBV11-2
TGTGCCAGCAGCCGAACTCAGGGGGCTGGGTATGGCTACACCTTC
CASSRTQGAGYGYTF
>TRBJ1-5|TRBD1|.|TRBV9
TGTGCCAGCAGCGTAGATGGCAGGGGGGACCAGCCCCAGCATTTT
CASSVDGRGDQPQHF
>TRBJ1-2|.|once|TRBV27
TGTGCCAGCAGTAAGTCAGTGGGCTCAGCCTATGGCTACACCTTC
CASSKSVGSAYGYTF